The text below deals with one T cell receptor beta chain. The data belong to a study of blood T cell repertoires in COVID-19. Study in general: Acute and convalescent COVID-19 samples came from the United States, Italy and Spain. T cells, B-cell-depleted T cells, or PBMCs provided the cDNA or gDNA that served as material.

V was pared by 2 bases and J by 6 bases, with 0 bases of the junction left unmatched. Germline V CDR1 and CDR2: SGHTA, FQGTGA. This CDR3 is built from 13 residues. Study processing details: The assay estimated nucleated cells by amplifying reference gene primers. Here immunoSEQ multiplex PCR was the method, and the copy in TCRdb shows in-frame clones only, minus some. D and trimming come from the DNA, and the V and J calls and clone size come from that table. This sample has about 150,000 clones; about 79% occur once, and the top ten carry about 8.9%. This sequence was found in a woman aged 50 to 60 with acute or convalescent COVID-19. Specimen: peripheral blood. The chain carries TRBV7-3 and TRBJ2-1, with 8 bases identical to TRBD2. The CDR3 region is CASSLLAGNEQFF. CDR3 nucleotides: TGTGCCAGCAGCTTACTAGCGGGCAATGAGCAGTTCTTC.